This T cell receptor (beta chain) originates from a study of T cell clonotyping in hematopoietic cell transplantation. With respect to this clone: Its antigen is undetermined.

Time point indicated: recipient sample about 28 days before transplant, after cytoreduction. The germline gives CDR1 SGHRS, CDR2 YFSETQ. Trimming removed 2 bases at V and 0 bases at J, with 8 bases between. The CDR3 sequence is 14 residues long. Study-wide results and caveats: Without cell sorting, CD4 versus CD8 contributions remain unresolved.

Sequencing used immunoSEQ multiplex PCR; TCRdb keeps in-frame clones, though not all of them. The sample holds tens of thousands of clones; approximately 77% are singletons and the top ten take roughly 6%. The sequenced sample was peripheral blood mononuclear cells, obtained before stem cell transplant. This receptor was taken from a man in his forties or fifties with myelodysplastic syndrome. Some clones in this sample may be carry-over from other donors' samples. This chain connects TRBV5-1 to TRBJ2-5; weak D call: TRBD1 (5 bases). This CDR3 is CASSFGRDQETQYF. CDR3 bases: TGCGCCAGCAGCTTCGGCAGGGACCAAGAGACCCAGTACTTC.